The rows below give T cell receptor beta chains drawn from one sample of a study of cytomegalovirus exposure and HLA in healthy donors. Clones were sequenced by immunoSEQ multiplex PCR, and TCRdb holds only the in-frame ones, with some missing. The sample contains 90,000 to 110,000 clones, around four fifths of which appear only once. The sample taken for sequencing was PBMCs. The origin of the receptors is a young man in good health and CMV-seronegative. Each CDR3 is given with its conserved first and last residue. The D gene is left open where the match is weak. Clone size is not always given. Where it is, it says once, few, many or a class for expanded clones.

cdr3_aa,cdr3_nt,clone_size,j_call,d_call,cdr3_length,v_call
CASSFNPGNQPQHF,TGTGCCAGCAGCTTCAATCCAGGGAACCAGCCCCAGCATTTT,.,TRBJ1-5,.,14,TRBV7-8
CAIRGGWETQYF,TGTGCCATCCGAGGGGGCTGGGAGACCCAGTACTTC,.,TRBJ2-5,TRBD1,12,TRBV7-9
CASSHSAGTSTDTQYF,TGCGCCAGCAGCCACAGCGCAGGGACTAGCACAGATACGCAGTATTTT,.,TRBJ2-3,.,16,TRBV4-3
CASSPGTTAGQPQHF,TGTGCCAGCAGCCCCGGCACTACGGCCGGTCAGCCCCAGCATTTT,.,TRBJ1-5,.,15,TRBV6-5
CASSIGTGSNQPQHF,TGTGCCAGCAGCATCGGGACAGGGAGCAATCAGCCCCAGCATTTT,.,TRBJ1-5,TRBD1,15,TRBV27
CASSRGTGESAEQFF,TGTGCCAGCAGCCGCGGGACAGGGGAGTCCGCTGAGCAGTTCTTC,.,TRBJ2-1,TRBD1,15,TRBV9
CASRTDTGYEQYF,TGTGCCAGCAGAACGGACACCGGATACGAGCAGTACTTC,.,TRBJ2-7,.,13,TRBV6-5
CASSQTGVGEQYF,TGTGCCAGCAGCCAAACAGGGGTGGGCGAGCAGTACTTC,.,TRBJ2-7,TRBD1,13,TRBV7-7
CASSLGPTPGSFVQYF,TGTGCCAGCAGCTTGGGACCGACACCCGGGAGTTTTGTGCAGTACTTC,.,TRBJ2-7,.,16,TRBV5-8
CASSFRQRIPRFTEAFF,TGTGCCAGTAGTTTCAGACAGCGTATCCCCCGATTCACTGAAGCTTTCTTT,.,TRBJ1-1,.,17,TRBV19
CASSLAGTATYEQYF,TGTGCCAGCAGCCTGGCCGGGACAGCTACCTACGAGCAGTACTTC,once,TRBJ2-7,TRBD1,15,TRBV5-4
CAGKGQSSYEQYF,TGTGCCGGTAAGGGACAGAGCTCCTACGAGCAGTACTTC,.,TRBJ2-7,TRBD1,13,TRBV19
CASSLRDRYYEQYF,TGCGCCAGCAGCCTCCGGGACAGATACTACGAGCAGTACTTC,.,TRBJ2-7,TRBD1,14,TRBV4-3
CASSDGGQRYEQYF,TGCGCCAGCAGTGACGGGGGACAGCGTTACGAGCAGTACTTC,.,TRBJ2-7,.,14,TRBV10-1
CASSAPGQSSYNSPLHF,TGTGCCAGCAGCGCGCCGGGACAGAGCTCCTATAATTCACCCCTCCACTTT,.,TRBJ1-6,TRBD1,17,TRBV5-4
CAISSPPGGTDTQYF,TGTGCCATCAGTTCCCCTCCGGGGGGAACAGATACGCAGTATTTT,.,TRBJ2-3,TRBD2,15,TRBV10-3
CASSSSGRANQETQYF,TGTGCCAGCAGCTCCAGCGGGAGGGCGAACCAAGAGACCCAGTACTTC,.,TRBJ2-5,TRBD2,16,TRBV5-4
CASSLVGGKLAGGRDTQYF,TGCGCCAGCAGCTTGGTCGGGGGGAAGCTAGCGGGAGGAAGAGATACGCAGTATTTT,.,TRBJ2-3,TRBD2,19,TRBV5-1
CATTAGQAGEKLFF,TGTGCCACAACGGCGGGGCAGGCCGGGGAAAAACTGTTTTTT,.,TRBJ1-4,.,14,TRBV19
CAWSLMLETQYF,TGTGCCTGGAGCCTTATGTTAGAGACCCAGTACTTC,.,TRBJ2-5,.,12,TRBV30
CASSLGQGALSGNTIYF,TGTGCTAGCAGCTTAGGACAGGGGGCTCTCTCTGGAAACACCATATATTTT,.,TRBJ1-3,TRBD1,17,TRBV7-7
CASTPVGVGYEQYF,TGTGCCAGCACCCCCGTAGGGGTCGGTTACGAGCAGTACTTC,.,TRBJ2-7,.,14,TRBV28
CASSLEDRGGTQYF,TGCGCCAGCAGCTTGGAGGACAGGGGGGGGACCCAGTACTTC,.,TRBJ2-5,TRBD1,14,TRBV5-1